The sequence of this T cell receptor (beta chain) was determined in a study of T cells in Graves' hyperthyroidism and ophthalmopathy. Using RNA transcripts as the source, TCR beta CDR3 regions were amplified. Initially, a first-round RT-PCR of the TCR CDR3 employed the HTBI primer set. MiXCR, run by TCRdb on the multiplex PCR reads, gives a single entry per CDR3 protein. The sample includes around 350,000 distinct CDR3 sequences, about 18% of them seen just once. This CDR3 spans 16 amino acids. The germline gives CDR1 SGHTA, CDR2 FQGTGA. Trimming cost V 5 bases and J 1 base; bases outside gene matches: 4. This clonotype was detected ten times or more.

V and J are TRBV7-3 and TRBJ2-5; 13 positions match TRBD2. The sequenced material came from blood. The sequence was obtained from a woman younger than 30 with Graves' hyperthyroidism. This chain's CDR3 is CASSQTSGGPQETQYF. The CDR3 coding sequence is TGTGCCAGCAGCCAGACTAGCGGGGGGCCCCAAGAGACCCAGTACTTC.